The present entry profiles one T cell receptor (beta chain) with its context. This sample is drawn from a study of blood T cell repertoires in COVID-19. The wider study: The United States, Italy and Spain provided the acute and convalescent COVID-19 samples.

Germline assignment: CDR1 SQVTM and CDR2 ANQGSEA. V was cut by 6 bases and J by 6 bases, with 17 bases left in between. The CDR3 totals 13 residues. Per the original methods: The assay estimated nucleated cells by amplifying reference gene primers. The assay was immunoSEQ multiplex PCR, and TCRdb's table has in-frame clones only and misses some. The DNA gave D and trimming, while V, J and clone size come from that table. The repertoire holds around 440,000 clones, with around 88% as singletons. The material sequenced was peripheral blood. This TCR derives from a woman aged 45-65 years with COVID-19, enrolled during active disease. The chain combines TRBV29-1 with TRBJ1-1; D perhaps matches TRBD1 (6 bases). DNA for the CDR3: TGCAGCGTGCCCTATCAGGGGCGATCTGAAGCTTTCTTT. Amino acid sequence: CSVPYQGRSEAFF.